This T cell receptor (beta chain) was found in a study of blood T cell repertoires in COVID-19. The wider study: Acute and convalescent COVID-19 specimens originated in the United States, Italy and Spain. Sample material is recorded as cDNA or gDNA derived from T cells, B-cell-depleted T cells, or PBMCs.

The Seattle patients joined while their infection was active and were tracked longitudinally afterward. There are 15 residues in the CDR3. From germline, CDR1 is MDHEN and CDR2 SYDVKM. The V gene lost 6 bases and the J gene lost 1 base, with 15 bases spanning the gap. In the original processing: By means of reference gene primer amplification, nucleated cell counts were estimated. Produced via immunoSEQ multiplex PCR; TCRdb's table is partial and in-frame only. V, J and clone size are those of that table, while D and trimming were read from the DNA. The sample holds 300,000 to 450,000 clones, approximately 87% seen once.

The sequence was obtained from an older woman with COVID-19, enrolled during active disease. The specimen sequenced was peripheral blood. The chain has TRBV28 and TRBJ1-1; TRBD1 might be the D (5 bases). The CDR3 region has the DNA TGTGCCAGCAGACCCCCCAGGGCTACGAACACTGAAGCTTTCTTT. It yields the protein CASRPPRATNTEAFF.